This TCR beta chain comes out of a study of T-cell memory formation after mild COVID-19. Study-wide points: Pre-infection memory held some responding clones, suggesting pre-existing cross-reactive T cells responded.

This CDR3 is built from 18 residues. J gave up 0 bases and V 5 bases, and 9 bases lay outside the gene matches. This clonotype was detected a few times. Its matching antigen is unknown. TCRdb redid the calling of the 5' RACE reads with MiXCR, one entry per CDR3 protein. The data contain more than 300,000 distinct CDR3 sequences, 20% to 25% of them singletons. The receptor's source is a man aged 18 to 30 who had mild COVID-19 (a few samples of this study predate the infection). Cell type and time point are not known. Specimen: PBMCs or a T cell subset sorted from them (not recorded which). The chain is built from TRBV12-3 or TRBV12-4 and TRBJ1-3; TRBD1 aligns across 11 bases. CDR3 DNA: TGTGCCAGCAGTCCCGGACAGGGGGCCCCAAGCTCTGGAAACACCATATATTTT. This gives the protein CASSPGQGAPSSGNTIYF.